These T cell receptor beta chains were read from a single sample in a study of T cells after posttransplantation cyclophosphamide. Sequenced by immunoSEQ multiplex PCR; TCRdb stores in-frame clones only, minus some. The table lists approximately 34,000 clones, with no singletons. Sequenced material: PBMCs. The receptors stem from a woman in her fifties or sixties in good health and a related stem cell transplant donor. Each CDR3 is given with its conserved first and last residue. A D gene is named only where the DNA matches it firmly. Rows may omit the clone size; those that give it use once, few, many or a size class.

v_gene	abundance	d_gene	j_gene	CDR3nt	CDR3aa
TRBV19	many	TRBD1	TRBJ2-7	TGTGCCAGTAGTATTGGACAGGGCTTCTCCTACGAGCAGTACTTC	CASSIGQGFSYEQYF
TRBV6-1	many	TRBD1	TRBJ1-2	TGTGCCAGCAGTTGGACAGGAAACTATGGCTACACCTTC	CASSWTGNYGYTF
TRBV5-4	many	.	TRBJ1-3	TGTGCCAGCAGCTCGATGGGGGCGATCAACTCTGGAAACACCATATATTTT	CASSSMGAINSGNTIYF
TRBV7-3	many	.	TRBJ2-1	TGTGCCAGCAGCCCATGGTCAGATTACAATGAGCAGTTCTTC	CASSPWSDYNEQFF
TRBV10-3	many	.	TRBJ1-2	TGTGCCATCACCCCCGGGGATCATGGCTACACCTTC	CAITPGDHGYTF
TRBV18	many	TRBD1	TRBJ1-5	TGTGCCAGCTCGCCAAGGGGGCCTAATCAGCCCCAGCATTTT	CASSPRGPNQPQHF
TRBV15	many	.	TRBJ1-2	TGTGCCACCAGCAGAGAGAGCAGGGGCGGAGGTGGCTACACCTTC	CATSRESRGGGGYTF
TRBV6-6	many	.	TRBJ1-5	TGTGCCAGCAGATACCAGGGGATCCGTCAGCCCCAGCATTTT	CASRYQGIRQPQHF
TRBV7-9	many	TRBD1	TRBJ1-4	TGTGCCAGCAGCCCCACAGGGGCAACTAATGAAAAACTGTTTTTT	CASSPTGATNEKLFF
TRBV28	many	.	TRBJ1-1	TGTGCCAGCAGTCATACAGGGTCCGCTGAAGCTTTCTTT	CASSHTGSAEAFF
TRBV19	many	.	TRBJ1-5	TGTGCCAGTAGTATTTGGACAGATAGCAATCAGCCCCAGCATTTT	CASSIWTDSNQPQHF
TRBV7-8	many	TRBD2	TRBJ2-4	TGTGCCAGCAGCCCGGGCCCTTTAGCGGGAGGCTCGAACATTCAGTACTTC	CASSPGPLAGGSNIQYF
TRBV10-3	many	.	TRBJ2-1	TGTGCCATCAGTACCGTAGGGTCCTACAATGAGCAGTTCTTC	CAISTVGSYNEQFF
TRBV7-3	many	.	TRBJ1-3	TGTGCCAGCAGCTTAACGGCGGCGGGAAACACCATATATTTT	CASSLTAAGNTIYF
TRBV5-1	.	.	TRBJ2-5	TGCGCCAGCAGCTTGGTACGGGCGGGGCAAGAGACCCAGTACTTC	CASSLVRAGQETQYF
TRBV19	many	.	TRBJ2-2	TGTGCCAGTAGTACTCGGGCCGGGGAGCTGTTTTTT	CASSTRAGELFF
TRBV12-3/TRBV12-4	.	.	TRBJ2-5	TGTGCCAGCACCTACGGTCCTTCGGAGACCCAGTACTTC	CASTYGPSETQYF
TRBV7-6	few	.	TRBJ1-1	TGTGCCAGCAGCCCTGGAAGGGCCACTGAAGCTTTCTTT	CASSPGRATEAFF
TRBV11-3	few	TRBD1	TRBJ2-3	TGTGCCAGCAGCCGACTCGGAACAGGGGCAGATACGCAGTATTTT	CASSRLGTGADTQYF
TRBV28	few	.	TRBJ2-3	TGTGCCCTAGGGGGTCGACAGGTCACAGATACGCAGTATTTT	CALGGRQVTDTQYF
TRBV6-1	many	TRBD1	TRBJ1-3	TGTGCCAGCTGTAAGGGGGCATATGGAAACACCATATATTTT	CASCKGAYGNTIYF
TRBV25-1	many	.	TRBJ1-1	TGTGCCAGCAGTGTCGGGACTGCGAACACTGAAGCTTTCTTT	CASSVGTANTEAFF
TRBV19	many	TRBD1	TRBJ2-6	TGTGCCAGTAGTACGACAGGGGGCTCTGGGGCCAACGTCCTGACTTTC	CASSTTGGSGANVLTF
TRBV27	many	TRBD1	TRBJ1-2	TGTGCCAGCAGTCCCACCGGGACAGGGTACTATGGCTACACCTTC	CASSPTGTGYYGYTF
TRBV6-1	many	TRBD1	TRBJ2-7	TGTGCCAGCAGTGCCCTTCGACAGGGGGCCTCCTACGAGCAGTACTTC	CASSALRQGASYEQYF
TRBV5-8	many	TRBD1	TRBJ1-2	TGTGCCAGCAGCTACGGACAGGGCTATGGCTACACCTTC	CASSYGQGYGYTF
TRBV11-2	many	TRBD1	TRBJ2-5	TGTGCCAGCAGTTCACAACCAGGGGGAGAGACCCAGTACTTC	CASSSQPGGETQYF
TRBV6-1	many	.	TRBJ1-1	TGTGCCAGCACCGGCCGACAGTCCACTGAAGCTTTCTTT	CASTGRQSTEAFF
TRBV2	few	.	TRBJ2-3	TGTGCCAGCAGTGACCTAACACGCAGCAACGCGGGAGATACGCAGTATTTT	CASSDLTRSNAGDTQYF
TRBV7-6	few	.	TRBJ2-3	TGTGCCAGCAGCCACCCTCAGACAGATACGCAGTATTTT	CASSHPQTDTQYF
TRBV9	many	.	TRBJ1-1	TGTGCCAGCAGCGTGGCAGGGCGGAACACTGAAGCTTTCTTT	CASSVAGRNTEAFF
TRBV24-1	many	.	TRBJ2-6	TGTGCCACCCGGTCCGCTGAAACCGGGGCCAACGTCCTGACTTTC	CATRSAETGANVLTF
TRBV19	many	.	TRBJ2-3	TGTGCCAGTAGTATAGGGGCAGGGAGCACAGATACGCAGTATTTT	CASSIGAGSTDTQYF
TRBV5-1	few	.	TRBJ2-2	TGCGCCAGCAGCGCCCACCGGACTGAGAACACCGGGGAGCTGTTTTTT	CASSAHRTENTGELFF
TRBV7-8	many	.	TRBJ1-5	TGTGCCAGCAGCTTAGCCTGGCAGGTAGATCAGCCCCAGCATTTT	CASSLAWQVDQPQHF
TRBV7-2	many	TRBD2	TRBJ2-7	TGTGCCAGCAGCTGGGCTAGCGGGAGGGAATCCTACGAGCAGTACTTC	CASSWASGRESYEQYF
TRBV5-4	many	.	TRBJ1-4	TGTGCCAGCAGCTTACAGGAGGAAAAACTGTTTTTT	CASSLQEEKLFF
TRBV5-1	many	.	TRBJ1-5	TGCGCCAGCAGCCTAGACAGTTTCATGGGCAATCAGCCCCAGCATTTT	CASSLDSFMGNQPQHF
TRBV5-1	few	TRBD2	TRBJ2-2	TGCGCCAGCAGCTTGGCGCGCGGGAGGGCGAACACCGGGGAGCTGTTTTTT	CASSLARGRANTGELFF
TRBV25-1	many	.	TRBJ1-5	TGTGCCAGCAGTGAAATGCAGGGCAGTCAGCCCCAGCATTTT	CASSEMQGSQPQHF
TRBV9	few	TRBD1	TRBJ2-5	TGTGCCAGCAGCGTGGGGACAGGTGGTGTTGGGGAGACCCAGTACTTC	CASSVGTGGVGETQYF
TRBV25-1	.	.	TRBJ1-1	TGTGCCAGCACTACTATGGGATCGGGGAGAGCTGAAGCTTTCTTT	CASTTMGSGRAEAFF
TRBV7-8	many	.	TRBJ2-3	TGTGCCAGCAGCTTACGGACAGATACGCAGTATTTT	CASSLRTDTQYF
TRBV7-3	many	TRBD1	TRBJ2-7	TGTGCCAGCAGCCCATGGACAGGGAGCGAGCAGTACTTC	CASSPWTGSEQYF
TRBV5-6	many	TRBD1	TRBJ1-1	TGTGCCAGCCAAGGGACAGGACACACTGAAGCTTTCTTT	CASQGTGHTEAFF
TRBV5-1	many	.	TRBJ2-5	TGCGCCAGCAGCTCTCAAACGGGCCAAGAGACCCAGTACTTC	CASSSQTGQETQYF
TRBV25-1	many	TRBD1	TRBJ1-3	TGTGCCAGCAGTGAATTTTTTACAGGGGGCTTGTCTGGAAACACCATATATTTT	CASSEFFTGGLSGNTIYF
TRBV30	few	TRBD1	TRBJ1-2	TGTGCCCGCCGCCGAGGGGGCGCGTATGGCTACACCTTC	CARRRGGAYGYTF
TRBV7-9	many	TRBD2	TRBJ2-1	TGTGCCAGCAGCTTAGCGTTGGATAGCGGGATTTTTCCCTTACAGTTCTTC	CASSLALDSGIFPLQFF